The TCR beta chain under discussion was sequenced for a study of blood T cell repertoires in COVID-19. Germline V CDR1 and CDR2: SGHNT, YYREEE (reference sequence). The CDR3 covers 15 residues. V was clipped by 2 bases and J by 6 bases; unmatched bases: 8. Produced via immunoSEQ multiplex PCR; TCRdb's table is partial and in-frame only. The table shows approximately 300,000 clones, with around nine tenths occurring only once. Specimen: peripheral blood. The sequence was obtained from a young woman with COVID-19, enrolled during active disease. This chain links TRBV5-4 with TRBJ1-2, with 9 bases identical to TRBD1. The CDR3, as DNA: TGTGCCAGCAGCTTACCTGGACAGGGGAATAATGGCTACACCTTC. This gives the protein CASSLPGQGNNGYTF.